Sequencing of this T cell receptor (beta chain) was carried out in a study of blood T cell repertoires in COVID-19. Study overall: In each case, the material was cDNA or gDNA derived from T cells, B-cell-depleted T cells, or PBMCs.

Only in-frame clones appear in the TCRdb table, and some are missing; sequencing was by immunoSEQ multiplex PCR. The sample includes 55,000 to 95,000 clones, about four fifths of them seen just once. Germline CDR1 is LNHNV and CDR2 is YYDKDF (reference sequence). This CDR3 spans 15 amino acids. Trimming stripped 0 bases from V and 3 bases from J, with 11 bases between. Input material: peripheral blood. This TCR came from a woman in her 70s with acute or convalescent COVID-19. The V and J genes are TRBV15 and TRBJ1-2, with D possibly being TRBD1 (5 bases). The CDR3 spells CATSREGGRDYGYTF. Here the CDR3 DNA reads TGTGCCACCAGCAGAGAGGGGGGTAGGGACTATGGCTACACCTTC.